Sequencing of this T cell receptor beta chain was carried out in a study of blood T cell repertoires in COVID-19. Study-wide context: T cells, B-cell-depleted T cells, or PBMCs provided the cDNA or gDNA that served as material.

Germline-derived CDR1 and CDR2 are LGHNA and YSLEER. There are 15 residues in the CDR3. Between the trimmed V and J ends, which lost 0 bases and 10 bases, there was a span of 15 bases. Measured with immunoSEQ multiplex PCR; TCRdb has only the in-frame clones, and not every one. The profile covers 120,000 to 150,000 clones, with about 87% appearing a single time and 4.3% taken by the ten largest. The specimen sequenced was peripheral blood. The chain recombines TRBV4-3 with TRBJ2-2; D is possibly TRBD1 (5 bases). This receptor was taken from a woman aged 40 to 50 with acute or convalescent COVID-19. CDR3 DNA: TGCGCCAGCAGCCAAGATGGAGAAGACAGTCAGGAGCTGTTTTTT. Translation gives CASSQDGEDSQELFF.